This T cell receptor beta chain was sequenced in a study of blood T cell repertoires in COVID-19. TCRdb keeps only in-frame clones here, not all; method: immunoSEQ multiplex PCR. Among roughly 310,000 clones listed, 88% were seen once. From germline, CDR1 is MNHEY and CDR2 SVGAGI. After removal of 6 bases from V and 6 bases from J, the junction contained 10 bases not matched to a gene. The CDR3 sequence is 15 residues long. The sequence was collected from a woman aged 45-65 years with active or convalescent COVID-19. The chain is built from TRBV6-5 and TRBJ2-1, with 8 positions matching TRBD2. The sample was peripheral blood. CDR3 amino acids: CASSRDRGRINEQFF. As DNA, the CDR3 is TGTGCCAGCAGCCGTGATCGCGGGAGGATCAATGAGCAGTTCTTC.